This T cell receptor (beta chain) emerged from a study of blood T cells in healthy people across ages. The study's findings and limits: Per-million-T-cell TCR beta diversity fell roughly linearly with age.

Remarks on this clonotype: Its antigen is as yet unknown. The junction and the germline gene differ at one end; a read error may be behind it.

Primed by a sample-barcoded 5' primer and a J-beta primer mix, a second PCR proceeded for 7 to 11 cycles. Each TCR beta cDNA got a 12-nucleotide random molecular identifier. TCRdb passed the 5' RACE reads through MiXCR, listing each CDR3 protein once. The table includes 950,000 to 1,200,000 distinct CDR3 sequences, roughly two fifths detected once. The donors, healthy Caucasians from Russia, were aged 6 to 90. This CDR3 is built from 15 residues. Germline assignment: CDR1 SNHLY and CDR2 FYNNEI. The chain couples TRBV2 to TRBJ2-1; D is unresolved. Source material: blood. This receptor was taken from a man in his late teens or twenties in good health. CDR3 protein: CASNEWVPAHNEQFF. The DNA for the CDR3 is TGTGCCAGCAATGAATGGGTCCCCGCCCACAATGAGCAGTTCTTC.